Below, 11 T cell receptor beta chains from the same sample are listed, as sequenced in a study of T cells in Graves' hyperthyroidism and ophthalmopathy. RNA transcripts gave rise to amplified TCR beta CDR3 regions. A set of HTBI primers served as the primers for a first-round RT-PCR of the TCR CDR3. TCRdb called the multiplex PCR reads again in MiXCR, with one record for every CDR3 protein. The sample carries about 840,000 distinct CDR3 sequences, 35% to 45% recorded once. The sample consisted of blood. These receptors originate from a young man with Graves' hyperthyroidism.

The CDR3 spells CASGLVLSGRKETQYF. CDR3 DNA sequence: TGTGCTAGTGGTTTGGTACTATCGGGACGGAAGGAGACCCAGTACTTC. This rearrangement joins TRBV12-5 to TRBJ2-5; D may match TRBD1 or TRBD2 (5 bases each). V dropped 0 bases and J dropped 5 bases, with 16 bases sitting between them. Germline V CDR1 and CDR2: LGHNT, FRNRAP. The CDR3 loop spans 16 amino acids. The variable domain in full, with the rest retrieved from reference TRBV12-5 and TRBJ2-5, is DARVTQTPRHKVTEMGQEVTMRCQPILGHNTVFWYRQTMMQGLELLAYFRNRAPLDDSGMPKDRFSAEMPDATLATLKIQPSEPRDSAVYFCASGLVLSGRKETQYFGPGTRLLVL.

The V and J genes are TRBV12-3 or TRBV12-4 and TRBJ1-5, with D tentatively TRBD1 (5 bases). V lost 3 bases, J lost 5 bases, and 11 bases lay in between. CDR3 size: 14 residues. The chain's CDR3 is CASSFQGSDQPQHF. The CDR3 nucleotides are TGTGCCAGCAGTTTCCAGGGTTCCGATCAGCCCCAGCATTTT.

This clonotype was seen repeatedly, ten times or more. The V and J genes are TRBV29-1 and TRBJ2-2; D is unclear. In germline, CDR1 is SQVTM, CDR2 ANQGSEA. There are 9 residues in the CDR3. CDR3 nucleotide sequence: TGCACCGTCGGGGGGGAGCTGTTTTTT. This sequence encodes CTVGGELFF.

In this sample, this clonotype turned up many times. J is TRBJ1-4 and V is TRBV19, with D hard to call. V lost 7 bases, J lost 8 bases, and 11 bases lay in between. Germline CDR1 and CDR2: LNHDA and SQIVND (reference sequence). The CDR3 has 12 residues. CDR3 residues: CASTQGGEKLFF. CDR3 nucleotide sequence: TGTGCCAGTACACAAGGAGGGGAAAAACTGTTTTTT.

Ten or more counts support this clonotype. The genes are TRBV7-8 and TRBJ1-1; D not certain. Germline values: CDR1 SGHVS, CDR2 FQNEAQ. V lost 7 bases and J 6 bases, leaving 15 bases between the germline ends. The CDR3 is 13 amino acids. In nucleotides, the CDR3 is TGTGCCAGCAACCTAGACGCCGGGCCTGAAGCTTTCTTT. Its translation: CASNLDAGPEAFF.

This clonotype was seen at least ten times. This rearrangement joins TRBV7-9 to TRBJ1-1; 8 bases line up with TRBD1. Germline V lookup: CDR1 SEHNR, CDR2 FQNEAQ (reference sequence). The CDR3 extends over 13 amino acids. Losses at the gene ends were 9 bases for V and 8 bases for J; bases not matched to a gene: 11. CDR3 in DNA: TGTGCCAGTACCCCCGGGACAGGCCCCGAAGCTTTCTTT. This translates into CASTPGTGPEAFF.

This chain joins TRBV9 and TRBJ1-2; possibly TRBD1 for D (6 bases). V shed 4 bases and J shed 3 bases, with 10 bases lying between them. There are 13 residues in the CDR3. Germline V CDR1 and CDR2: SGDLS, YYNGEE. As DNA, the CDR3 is TGTGCCAGCAGCCCCCGACAGGACTATGGCTACACCTTC. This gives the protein CASSPRQDYGYTF.

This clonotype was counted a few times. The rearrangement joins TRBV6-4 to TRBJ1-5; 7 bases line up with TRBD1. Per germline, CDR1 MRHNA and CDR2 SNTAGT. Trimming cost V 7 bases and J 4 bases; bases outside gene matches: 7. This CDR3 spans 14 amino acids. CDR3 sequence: CASIPDRLNQPQHF. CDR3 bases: TGTGCCAGCATTCCGGACAGGCTGAATCAGCCCCAGCATTTT.

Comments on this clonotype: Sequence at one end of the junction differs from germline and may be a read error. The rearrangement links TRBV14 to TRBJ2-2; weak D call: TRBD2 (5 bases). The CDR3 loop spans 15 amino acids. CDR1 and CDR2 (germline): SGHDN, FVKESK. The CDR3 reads CASSPDKLYTGEPFF. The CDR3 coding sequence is TGTGCCAGCAGCCCTGACAAGCTTTACACCGGGGAGCCGTTTTTT.

CDR3 region: CAISGGIETQYF. In DNA, the CDR3 is TGTGCCATCAGTGGGGGGATAGAGACCCAGTACTTC. The V and J genes are TRBV10-3 and TRBJ2-5; D assignment may be TRBD1 or TRBD2 (5 bases each). Trimming removed 4 bases from V and 4 bases from J, with 7 bases in between. The CDR3 is 12 residues long. The V gene's germline CDR1 is ENHRY and CDR2 SYGVKD.

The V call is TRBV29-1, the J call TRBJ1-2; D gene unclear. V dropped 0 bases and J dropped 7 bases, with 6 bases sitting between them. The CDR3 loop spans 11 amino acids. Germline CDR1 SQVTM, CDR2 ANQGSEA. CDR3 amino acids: CSVEDGVGYTF. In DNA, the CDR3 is TGCAGCGTTGAAGACGGGGTTGGCTACACCTTC.